Sequencing of this T cell receptor beta chain was carried out in a study of OX40 agonist ivuxolimab in advanced cancers. A note on the overall study: Ivuxolimab, which targeted the costimulatory receptor OX40 (CD134), was an agonistic, fully human IgG2 monoclonal antibody. Three dose-escalation patients achieved partial responses, one with hepatocellular carcinoma and two with cutaneous melanoma. The dose-escalation cohort was 82.7% male with a mean age of about 65 years, ranging from roughly 23 to 80. The purpose of peripheral TCRbeta sequencing was to test whether ivuxolimab changed TCR sequence diversity and led to clonal T-cell expansion. Intravenous ivuxolimab was administered to patients every 2 weeks at six dose levels: 0.01, 0.1, 0.3, 1.5, 3 and 10 mg/kg. Patients were allowed to have had prior anti-PD-1, anti-PD-L1 or anti-CTLA-4 therapy, and around two fifths of the dose-escalation patients had been treated with checkpoint inhibitors. Of the approximately 50 patients in dose escalation, about 20 had hepatocellular carcinoma, some 15 had melanoma, 9 had renal cell carcinoma and 9 had head and neck cancer. The monotherapy dose-escalation portion (N of about 52 patients) of the phase I ivuxolimab trial is reported in the paper. Here is what the overall study found, with its caveats: After ivuxolimab, more expanded clones were found on average in CD8+ T cells than in CD4+ T cells. Low levels of normalized T-cell clonal expansion were also shown by some nonresponding patients. Antigen specificity was not determined for the clonally expanded peripheral T cells. At doses of 0.1 to 3.0 mg/kg, clonal expansion of both CD4+ and CD8+ T cells in blood was seen between baseline and week 6. Partial responders in the 0.1-3.0 mg/kg groups had among the lowest normalized peripheral clonal expansion, especially among CD8+ T cells.

Patients with a history of autoimmune disease or receiving systemic immunosuppression were excluded from the trial. Peripheral blood for TCR sequencing was collected from all dose cohorts at baseline, on cycle 4 day 1, and on cycle 7 day 1. The samples were taken from a phase I, first-in-human, multicenter, open-label dose-escalation trial of ivuxolimab. Adults with locally advanced or metastatic melanoma, renal cell carcinoma, hepatocellular carcinoma or head and neck squamous cell carcinoma were enrolled in the trial. Before TCR sequencing, CD4+ and CD8+ T cells were separately sorted from peripheral blood. With respect to this clone: Its antigen has not been determined. No much larger clonotype is one base removed from it; base qualities were not supplied.

Genomic DNA was isolated from the sorted cells so that the TCRbeta CDR3 region could be sequenced. TCRbeta CDR3 regions were sequenced using the immunoSEQ Assay. Imported from immuneACCESS, the table was reduced by TCRdb to in-frame sequences with V and J called. These copies leave out some clones; in studies compared against another copy, an unresolved V gene accounts for under half, and the cause of the remainder is not known. This sample is represented by 100,000 or so clones; roughly nine tenths of them were singletons. Less than 6.5% of the sample is in the top ten clones. The germline V gene provides CDR1 MNHNS and CDR2 SASEGT. The CDR3 starts with the cysteine, ends with the phenylalanine, and has 15 residues. Only the CDR3 portion is preserved as DNA: 45 bases, with reading frame beginning at the first base. Trimming costs V 5 bases and J 9 bases, and their ends lie 20 bases apart.

The rearrangement combines TRBV6-1 with TRBJ1-5, with an unclear D gene assignment. The receptor comes from an adult with an advanced solid tumor such as melanoma, head and neck, liver or kidney cancer. Sequenced here: CD4+ or CD8+ T cells sorted from blood, sampled in a trial of the OX40 agonist ivuxolimab. The DNA is as follows: TGTGCCAGCAGTTCTCGCCGTTCAGGTGTAGGGCCCCAGCATTTT. Its amino acids are CASSSRRSGVGPQHF.